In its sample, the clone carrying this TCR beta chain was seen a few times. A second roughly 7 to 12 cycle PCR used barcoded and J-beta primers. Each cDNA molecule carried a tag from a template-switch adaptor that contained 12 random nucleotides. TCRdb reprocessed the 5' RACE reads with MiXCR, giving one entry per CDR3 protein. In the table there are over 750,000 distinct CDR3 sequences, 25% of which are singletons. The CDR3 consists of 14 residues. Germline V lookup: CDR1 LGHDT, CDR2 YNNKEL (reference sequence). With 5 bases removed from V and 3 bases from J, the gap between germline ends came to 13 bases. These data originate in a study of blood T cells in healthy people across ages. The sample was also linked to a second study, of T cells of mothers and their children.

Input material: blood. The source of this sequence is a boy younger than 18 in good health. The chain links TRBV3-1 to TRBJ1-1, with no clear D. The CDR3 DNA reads TGTGCCAGCAGCGAAAGGAACGGCTACACTGAAGCTTTCTTT. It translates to CASSERNGYTEAFF.